This TCR beta chain stems from a study of blood T cell repertoires in COVID-19. Study as a whole: Collection of acute and convalescent COVID-19 samples took place in the United States, Italy and Spain.

Authors' data handling: Amplification of reference gene primers provided the estimated nucleated cell counts. Sequencing was performed with immunoSEQ multiplex PCR; in TCRdb, only in-frame clones are kept and a portion is missing. V and J calls and clone size are those listed in that table; D and trimming were worked out from the DNA. The data show about 290,000 clones, around 85% seen once. This TCR came from a woman aged 45-59 years with active or convalescent COVID-19. Sequencing input: peripheral blood.

The CDR3, as DNA: TGCGCCAGCAGCTCTACCAGGGGTCTCGGAAACAATGAGCAGTTCTTC. As protein: CASSSTRGLGNNEQFF. The V call is TRBV5-1, the J call TRBJ2-1; D perhaps matches TRBD1 (6 bases). Germline CDR1 SGHRS, CDR2 YFSETQ. The length of the CDR3 is 16 residues. V gave up 3 bases and J gave up 5 bases, with 18 bases separating them.